This T cell receptor beta chain originates from a study of T cell clonotyping in hematopoietic cell transplantation. Whole-study results and caveats: Pathologically expanded recipient clonotypes increased progressively from day 30 to day 180 as diversity fell. Broader posttransplant TCR repertoire diversity was predicted by graft donor and pretransplant recipient Inverse Simpson Index values. Few recipient clonotypes overlapped donors; over 95% were de novo at given depth.

As concerns this clone: Its antigen is still unknown.

Data came from immunoSEQ multiplex PCR; TCRdb stores just in-frame clones and leaves some out. In the table there are about 70,000 clones, around 94% of which are singletons. The TCR was taken from a man aged 45-65 years in good health. Some clones in this sample may be carry-over from other donors' samples. Sequencing was carried out using peripheral blood mononuclear cells.

The CDR3 nucleotides are TGTGCCAGCAGTGAGGAACAGATGAACACTGAAGCTTTCTTT. Translated, it gives CASSEEQMNTEAFF. V gene TRBV2 combines with J gene TRBJ1-1; no clear D. Germline assignment: CDR1 SNHLY and CDR2 FYNNEI. The CDR3 length is 14 residues. Trimming cost V 3 bases and J 0 bases, with 8 bases left between them.